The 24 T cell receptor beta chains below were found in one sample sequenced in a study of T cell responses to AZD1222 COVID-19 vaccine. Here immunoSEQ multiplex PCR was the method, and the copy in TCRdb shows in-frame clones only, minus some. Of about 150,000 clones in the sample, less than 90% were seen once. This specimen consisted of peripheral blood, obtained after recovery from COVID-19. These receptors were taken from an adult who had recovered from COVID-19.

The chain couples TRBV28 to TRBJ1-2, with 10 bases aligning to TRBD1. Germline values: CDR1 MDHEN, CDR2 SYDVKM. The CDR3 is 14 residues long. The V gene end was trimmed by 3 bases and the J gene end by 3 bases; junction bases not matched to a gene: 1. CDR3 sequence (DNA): TGTGCCAGCAGTTTGACAGGGGGCGACTATGGCTACACCTTC. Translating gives CASSLTGGDYGYTF.

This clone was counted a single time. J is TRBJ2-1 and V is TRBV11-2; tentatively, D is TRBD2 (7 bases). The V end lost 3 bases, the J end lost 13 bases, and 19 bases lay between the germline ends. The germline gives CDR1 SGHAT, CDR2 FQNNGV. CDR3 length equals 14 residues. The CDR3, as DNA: TGTGCCAGCAGCTTGGGTGGGGGGGCGCTTTCTCAGTTCTTC. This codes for CASSLGGGALSQFF.

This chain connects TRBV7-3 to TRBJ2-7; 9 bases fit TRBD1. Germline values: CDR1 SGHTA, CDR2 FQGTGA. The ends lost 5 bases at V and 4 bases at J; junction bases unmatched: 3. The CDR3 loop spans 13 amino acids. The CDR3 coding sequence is TGTGCCAGCAGCCGCGGGACAGGGTACGAGCAGTACTTC. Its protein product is CASSRGTGYEQYF.

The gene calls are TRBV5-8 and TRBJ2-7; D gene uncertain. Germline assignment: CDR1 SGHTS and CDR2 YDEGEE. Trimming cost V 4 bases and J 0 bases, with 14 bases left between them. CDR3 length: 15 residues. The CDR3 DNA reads TGTGCCAGCAGCCTGAGTACCGTTCCCTCCTACGAGCAGTACTTC. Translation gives CASSLSTVPSYEQYF.

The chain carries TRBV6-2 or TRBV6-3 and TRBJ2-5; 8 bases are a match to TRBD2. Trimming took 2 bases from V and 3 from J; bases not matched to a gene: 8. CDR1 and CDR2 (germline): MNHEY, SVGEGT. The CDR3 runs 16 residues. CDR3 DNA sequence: TGTGCCAGCAGTTACACCCCTAGCGGGTTGAAAGAGACCCAGTACTTC. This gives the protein CASSYTPSGLKETQYF.

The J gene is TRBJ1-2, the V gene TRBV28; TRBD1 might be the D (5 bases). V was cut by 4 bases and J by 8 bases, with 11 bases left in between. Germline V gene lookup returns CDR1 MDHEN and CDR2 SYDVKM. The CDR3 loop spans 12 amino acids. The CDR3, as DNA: TGTGCCAGCAGTTCGCAAGGGACCGGCTACACCTTC. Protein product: CASSSQGTGYTF.

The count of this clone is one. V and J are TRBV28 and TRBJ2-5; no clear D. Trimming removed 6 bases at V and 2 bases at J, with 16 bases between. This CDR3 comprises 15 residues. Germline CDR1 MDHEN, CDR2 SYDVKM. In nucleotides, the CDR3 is TGTGCCAGCAGCCTGCCCTTAGGCGATCAAGAGACCCAGTACTTC. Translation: CASSLPLGDQETQYF. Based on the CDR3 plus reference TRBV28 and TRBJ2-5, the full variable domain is DVKVTQSSRYLVKRTGEKVFLECVQDMDHENMFWYRQDPGLGLRLIYFSYDVKMKEKGDIPEGYSVSREKKERFSLILESASTNQTSMYLCASSLPLGDQETQYFGPGTRLLVL.

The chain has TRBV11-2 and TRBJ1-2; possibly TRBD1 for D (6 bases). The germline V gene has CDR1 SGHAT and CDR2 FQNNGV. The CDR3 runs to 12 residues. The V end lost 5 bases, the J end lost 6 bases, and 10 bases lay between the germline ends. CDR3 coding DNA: TGTGCCAGCAGCCTACACAGGGATGGCTACACCTTC. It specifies CASSLHRDGYTF.

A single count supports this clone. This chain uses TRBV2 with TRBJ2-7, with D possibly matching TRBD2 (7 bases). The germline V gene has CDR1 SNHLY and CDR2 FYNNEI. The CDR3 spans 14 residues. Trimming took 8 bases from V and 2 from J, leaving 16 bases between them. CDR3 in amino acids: CASGLRGAAYEQYF. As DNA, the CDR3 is TGTGCCAGCGGCCTACGGGGGGCCGCCTACGAGCAGTACTTC. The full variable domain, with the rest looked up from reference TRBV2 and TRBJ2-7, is EPEVTQTPSHQVTQMGQEVILRCVPISNHLYFYWYRQILGQKVEFLVSFYNNEISEKSEIFDDQFSVERPDGSNFTLKIRSTKLEDSAMYFCASGLRGAAYEQYFGPGTRLTVT.

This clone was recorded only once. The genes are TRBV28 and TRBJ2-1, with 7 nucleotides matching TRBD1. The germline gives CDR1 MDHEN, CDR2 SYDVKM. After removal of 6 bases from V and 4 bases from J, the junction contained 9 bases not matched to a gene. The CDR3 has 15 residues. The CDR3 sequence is CASRPETGVYNEQFF. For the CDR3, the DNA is TGTGCCAGCAGGCCGGAAACAGGGGTTTACAATGAGCAGTTCTTC.

DNA of the CDR3: TGCGCCAGCAGCCAGTTCACAAGCTCCTACGAGCAGTACTTC. Protein sequence: CASSQFTSSYEQYF. The chain carries TRBV4-3 and TRBJ2-7; D is unresolved. CDR1 and CDR2 (germline): LGHNA, YSLEER. This CDR3 comprises 14 residues. V lost 3 bases to trimming and J lost 0 bases, with 9 bases between them.

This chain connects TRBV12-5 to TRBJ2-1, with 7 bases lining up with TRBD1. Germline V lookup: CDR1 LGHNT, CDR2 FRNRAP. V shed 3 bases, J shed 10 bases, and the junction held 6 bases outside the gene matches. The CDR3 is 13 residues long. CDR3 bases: TGTGCTAGTGGTTTAGACAGGGCGGTGGAGCAGTTCTTC. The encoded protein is CASGLDRAVEQFF.

CDR3 residues: CASSLVGTKFTDTQYF. DNA of the CDR3: TGTGCCAGCAGCTTAGTAGGGACTAAATTCACAGATACGCAGTATTTT. The chain joins TRBV7-2 to TRBJ2-3; TRBD2 matches at 7 bases. Germline loops: CDR1 SGHTA, CDR2 FQGNSA. The length of the CDR3 is 16 residues. V was pared by 1 base and J by 2 bases, with 6 bases of the junction left unmatched.

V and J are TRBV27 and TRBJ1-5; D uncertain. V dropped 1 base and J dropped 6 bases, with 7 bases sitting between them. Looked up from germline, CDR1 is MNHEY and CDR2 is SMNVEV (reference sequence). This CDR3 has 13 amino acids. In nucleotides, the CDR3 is TGTGCCAGCAGTTTATTCTGGGGTCAGCCCCAGCATTTT. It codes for CASSLFWGQPQHF.

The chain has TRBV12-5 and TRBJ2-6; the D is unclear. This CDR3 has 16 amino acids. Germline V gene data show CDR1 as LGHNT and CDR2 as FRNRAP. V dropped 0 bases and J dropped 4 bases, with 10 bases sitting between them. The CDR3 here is CASGLVTGSGANVLTF. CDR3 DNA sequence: TGTGCTAGTGGTTTGGTAACCGGGTCCGGGGCCAACGTCCTGACTTTC.

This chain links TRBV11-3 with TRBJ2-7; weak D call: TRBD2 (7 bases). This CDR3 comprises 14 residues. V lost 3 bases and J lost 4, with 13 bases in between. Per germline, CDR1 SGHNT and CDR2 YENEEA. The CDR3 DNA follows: TGTGCCAGCAGCTTGAGGGGGGGCCCTTACGAGCAGTACTTC. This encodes CASSLRGGPYEQYF.

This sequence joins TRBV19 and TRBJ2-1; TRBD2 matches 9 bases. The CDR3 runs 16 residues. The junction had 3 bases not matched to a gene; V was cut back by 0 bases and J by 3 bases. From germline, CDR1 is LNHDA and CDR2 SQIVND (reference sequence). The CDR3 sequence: CASSIDGSGSYNEQFF. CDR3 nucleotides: TGTGCCAGTAGTATAGATGGTAGCGGGAGCTACAATGAGCAGTTCTTC.

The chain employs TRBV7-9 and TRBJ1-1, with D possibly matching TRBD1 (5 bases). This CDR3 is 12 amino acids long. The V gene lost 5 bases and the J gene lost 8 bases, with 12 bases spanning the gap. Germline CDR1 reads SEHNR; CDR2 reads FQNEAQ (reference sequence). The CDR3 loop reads CASSPGHPEAFF. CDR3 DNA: TGTGCCAGCAGCCCCGGACATCCCGAAGCTTTCTTT.

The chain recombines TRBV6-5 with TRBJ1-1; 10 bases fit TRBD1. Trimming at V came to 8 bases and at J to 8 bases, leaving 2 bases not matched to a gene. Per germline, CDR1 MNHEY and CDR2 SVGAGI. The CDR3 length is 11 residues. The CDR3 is CASRGQGEAFF. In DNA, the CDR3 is TGTGCCAGCCGGGGACAGGGGGAAGCTTTCTTT.

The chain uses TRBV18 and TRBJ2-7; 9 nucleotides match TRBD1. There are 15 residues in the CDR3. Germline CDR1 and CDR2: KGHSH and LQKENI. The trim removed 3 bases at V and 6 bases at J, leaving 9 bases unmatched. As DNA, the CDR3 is TGTGCCAGCTCACCCTTGGGGGACAGGGCGTCCGAGCAGTACTTC. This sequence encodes CASSPLGDRASEQYF.

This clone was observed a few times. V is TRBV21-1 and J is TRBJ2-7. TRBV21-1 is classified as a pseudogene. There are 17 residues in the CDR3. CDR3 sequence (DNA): TGTGCCAGCAGCAAGGCCTCCGGGCCTTCGAGCTCCTACGAGCAGTACTTC. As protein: CASSKASGPSSSYEQYF.

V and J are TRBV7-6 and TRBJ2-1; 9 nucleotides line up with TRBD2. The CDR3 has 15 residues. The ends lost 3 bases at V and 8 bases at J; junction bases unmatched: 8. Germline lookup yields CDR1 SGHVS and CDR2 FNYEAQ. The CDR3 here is CASSFRSGGGDEQFF. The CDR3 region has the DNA TGTGCCAGCAGCTTTCGTAGCGGGGGAGGGGATGAGCAGTTCTTC.

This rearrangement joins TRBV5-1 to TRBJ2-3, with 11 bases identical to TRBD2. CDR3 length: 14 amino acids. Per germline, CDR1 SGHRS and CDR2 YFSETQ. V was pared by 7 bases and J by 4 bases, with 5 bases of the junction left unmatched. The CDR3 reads CASRLAGSSDTQYF. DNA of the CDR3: TGCGCCAGCCGACTAGCGGGGTCCTCAGATACGCAGTATTTT.

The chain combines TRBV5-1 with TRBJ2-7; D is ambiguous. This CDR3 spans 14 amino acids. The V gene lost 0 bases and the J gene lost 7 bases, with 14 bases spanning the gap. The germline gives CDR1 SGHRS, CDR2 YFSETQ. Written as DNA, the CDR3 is TGCGCCAGCAGCTTGGCCGCCAGCCCTACGGAGCAGTACTTC. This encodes CASSLAASPTEQYF.